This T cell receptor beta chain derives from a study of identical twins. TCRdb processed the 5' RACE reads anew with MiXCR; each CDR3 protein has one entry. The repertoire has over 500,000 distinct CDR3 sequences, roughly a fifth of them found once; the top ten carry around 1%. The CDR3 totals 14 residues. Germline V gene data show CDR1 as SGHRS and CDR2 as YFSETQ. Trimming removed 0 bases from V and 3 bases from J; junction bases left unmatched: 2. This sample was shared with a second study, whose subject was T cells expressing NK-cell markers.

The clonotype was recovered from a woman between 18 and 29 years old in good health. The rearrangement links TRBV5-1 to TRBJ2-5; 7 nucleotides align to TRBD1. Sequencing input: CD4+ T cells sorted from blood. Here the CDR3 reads CASSLAGQKETQYF. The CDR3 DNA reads TGCGCCAGCAGCTTGGCGGGACAGAAAGAGACCCAGTACTTC.